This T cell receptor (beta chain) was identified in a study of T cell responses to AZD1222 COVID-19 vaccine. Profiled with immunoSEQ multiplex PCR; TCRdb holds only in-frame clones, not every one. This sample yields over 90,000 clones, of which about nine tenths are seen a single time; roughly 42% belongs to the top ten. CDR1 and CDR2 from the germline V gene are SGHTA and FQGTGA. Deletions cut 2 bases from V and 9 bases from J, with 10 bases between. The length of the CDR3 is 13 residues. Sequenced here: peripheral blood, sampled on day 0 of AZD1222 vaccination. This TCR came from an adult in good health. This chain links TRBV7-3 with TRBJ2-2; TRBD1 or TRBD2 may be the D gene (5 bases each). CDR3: CASSLDRDRELFF. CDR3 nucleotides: TGTGCCAGCAGCTTAGACCGGGACCGGGAGCTGTTTTTT.